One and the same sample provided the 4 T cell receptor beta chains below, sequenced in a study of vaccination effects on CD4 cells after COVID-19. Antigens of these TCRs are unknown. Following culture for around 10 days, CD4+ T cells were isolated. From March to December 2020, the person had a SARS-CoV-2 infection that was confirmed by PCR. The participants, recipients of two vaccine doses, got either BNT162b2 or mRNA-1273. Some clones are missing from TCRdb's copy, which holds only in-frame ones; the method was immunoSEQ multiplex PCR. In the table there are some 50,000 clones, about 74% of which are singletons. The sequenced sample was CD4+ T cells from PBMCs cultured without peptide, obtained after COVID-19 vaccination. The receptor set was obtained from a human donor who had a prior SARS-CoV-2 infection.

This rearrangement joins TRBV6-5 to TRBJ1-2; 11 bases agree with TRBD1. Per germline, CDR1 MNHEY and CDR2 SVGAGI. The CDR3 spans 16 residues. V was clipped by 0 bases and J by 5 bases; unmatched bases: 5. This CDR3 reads CASSYSRTGGGYGYTF. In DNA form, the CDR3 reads TGTGCCAGCAGTTACTCTCGGACAGGGGGCGGGTATGGCTACACCTTC.

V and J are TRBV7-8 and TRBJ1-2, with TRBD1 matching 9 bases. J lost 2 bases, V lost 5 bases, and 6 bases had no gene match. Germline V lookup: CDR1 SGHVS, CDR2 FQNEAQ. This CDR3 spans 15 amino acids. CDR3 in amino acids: CASSPTGQGNYGYTF. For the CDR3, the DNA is TGTGCCAGCAGCCCCACCGGACAGGGGAACTATGGCTACACCTTC.

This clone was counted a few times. This chain's CDR3 is CASSLDTSGRAEIVQFF. The CDR3 DNA sequence: TGCGCCAGCAGCTTGGACACTAGCGGGAGGGCCGAGATTGTGCAGTTCTTC. The genes are TRBV5-1 and TRBJ2-1, with 13 bases matching TRBD2. Trimming cost V 0 bases and J 12 bases; bases outside gene matches: 12. Germline V lookup: CDR1 SGHRS, CDR2 YFSETQ. The length of the CDR3 is 17 residues.

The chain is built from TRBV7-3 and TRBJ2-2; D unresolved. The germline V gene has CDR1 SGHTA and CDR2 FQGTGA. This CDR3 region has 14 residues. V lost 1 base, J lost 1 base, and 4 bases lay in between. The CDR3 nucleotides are TGTGCCAGCAGCTTAAAGGAGAACACCGGGGAGCTGTTTTTT. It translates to CASSLKENTGELFF.